This entry concerns a single T cell receptor beta chain. Its antigen is currently unknown. Germline CDR1 reads MNHEY; CDR2 reads SVGAGI. CDR3 length equals 15 residues. V was pared by 2 bases and J by 6 bases, with 7 bases of the junction left unmatched. This entry belongs to a study of cytomegalovirus exposure and HLA in healthy donors. Study-level findings and limits: Rarity held for most TCR sequences, but there were some public TCRs that occurred in many donors. V- and J-gene trimming of TCR beta was linked (in a later analysis) to a missense DCLRE1C variant.

Primers: 60 Vbeta forward and 13 Jbeta reverse. The table came from immunoSEQ multiplex PCR; TCRdb's copy has only in-frame clones and leaves some out. Of about 210,000 clones listed, about 85% are singletons. This chain uses TRBV6-5 with TRBJ2-1, with 7 bases matching TRBD2. The source material was PBMCs. This clonotype was sampled from a girl aged 2 to 10 in good health and CMV-seronegative. This chain's CDR3 is CASSYEGGVGNEQFF. CDR3 sequence (DNA): TGTGCCAGCAGTTACGAGGGAGGGGTCGGCAATGAGCAGTTCTTC.